The 2 T cell receptor beta chains given below trace back to one sample, sequenced in a study of blood T cell repertoires in COVID-19. Sequencing was performed with immunoSEQ multiplex PCR; in TCRdb, only in-frame clones are kept and a portion is missing. The sample consists of a few hundred thousand clones, 70% to 90% of them appearing once. What was sequenced was peripheral blood. These receptors originate from a woman between 45 and 60 years old who had recovered from COVID-19.

The V gene is TRBV18, the J gene TRBJ2-7; D might be TRBD1 (5 bases). CDR1 and CDR2 from the germline V gene are KGHSH and LQKENI. The length of the CDR3 is 12 residues. The V and J ends lost 3 bases and 2 bases respectively, with 5 bases between them. The CDR3 DNA reads as TGTGCCAGCTCACCGGACACCTACGAGCAGTACTTC. Encoded protein: CASSPDTYEQYF.

The CDR3 loop reads CASSPRGGPAYEQYF. In DNA form, the CDR3 reads TGTGCCAGCAGCCCCCGGGGGGGGCCGGCCTACGAGCAGTACTTC. This chain connects TRBV6-5 to TRBJ2-7; TRBD2 aligns across 8 bases. Germline CDR1 is MNHEY and CDR2 is SVGAGI. Germline trimming cut 6 bases from V and 2 bases from J; bases unmatched to any gene: 9. This CDR3 is built from 15 residues.